This T cell receptor beta chain was sequenced for a study of blood T cell repertoires in COVID-19. Overall study: The origin of the acute and convalescent COVID-19 samples was the United States, Italy and Spain. The analysed material was cDNA or gDNA that came from T cells, B-cell-depleted T cells, or PBMCs.

In the original workflow: Estimation of nucleated cell counts was performed using reference gene primer amplification. Here immunoSEQ multiplex PCR was the method, and the copy in TCRdb shows in-frame clones only, minus some. V and J calls and clone size are as listed in that table; D and trimming were resolved from the DNA. The sample has some 210,000 clones; approximately 84% are singletons. From germline, CDR1 is LNHDA and CDR2 SQIVND (reference sequence). The CDR3 runs 14 residues. The V and J ends lost 4 bases and 3 bases, in that order; junction bases with no gene match: 2. The chain couples TRBV19 to TRBJ2-5, with 10 bases fitting TRBD1. The clonotype comes from a woman aged 70-85 years with active or convalescent COVID-19. The sample consisted of peripheral blood. The CDR3 DNA reads TGTGCCAGTAGTACGGGACAGGGGAAAGAGACCCAGTACTTC. Translating gives CASSTGQGKETQYF.